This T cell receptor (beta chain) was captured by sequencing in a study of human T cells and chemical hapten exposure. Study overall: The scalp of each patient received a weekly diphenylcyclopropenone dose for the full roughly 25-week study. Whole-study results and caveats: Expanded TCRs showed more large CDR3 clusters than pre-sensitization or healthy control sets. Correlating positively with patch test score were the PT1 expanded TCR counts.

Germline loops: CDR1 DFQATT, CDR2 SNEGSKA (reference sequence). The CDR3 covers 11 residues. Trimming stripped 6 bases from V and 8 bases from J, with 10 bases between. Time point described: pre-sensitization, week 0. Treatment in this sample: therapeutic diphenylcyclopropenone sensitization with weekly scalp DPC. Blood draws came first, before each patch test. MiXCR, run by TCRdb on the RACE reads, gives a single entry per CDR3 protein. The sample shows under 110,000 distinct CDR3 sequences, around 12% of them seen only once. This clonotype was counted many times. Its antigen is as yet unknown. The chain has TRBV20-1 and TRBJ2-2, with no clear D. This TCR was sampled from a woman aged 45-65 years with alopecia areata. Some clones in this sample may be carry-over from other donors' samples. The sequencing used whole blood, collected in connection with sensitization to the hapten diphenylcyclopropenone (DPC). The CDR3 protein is CSAPSRGELFF. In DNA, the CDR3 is TGCAGTGCGCCTTCTAGGGGGGAGCTGTTTTTT.